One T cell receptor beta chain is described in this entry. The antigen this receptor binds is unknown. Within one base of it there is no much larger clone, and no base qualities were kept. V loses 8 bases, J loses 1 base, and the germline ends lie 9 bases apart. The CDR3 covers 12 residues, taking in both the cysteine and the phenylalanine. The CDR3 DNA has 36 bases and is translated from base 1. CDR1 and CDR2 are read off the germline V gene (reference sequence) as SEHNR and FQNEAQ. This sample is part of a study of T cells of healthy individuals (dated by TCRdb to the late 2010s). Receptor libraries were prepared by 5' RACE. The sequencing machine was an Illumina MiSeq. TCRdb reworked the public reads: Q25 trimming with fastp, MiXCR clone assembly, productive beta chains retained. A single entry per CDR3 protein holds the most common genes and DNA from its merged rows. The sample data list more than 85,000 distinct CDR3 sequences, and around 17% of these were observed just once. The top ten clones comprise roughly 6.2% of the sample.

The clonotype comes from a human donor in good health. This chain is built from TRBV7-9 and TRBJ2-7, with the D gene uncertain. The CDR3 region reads CASGPASYEQYF. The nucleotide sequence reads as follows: TGTGCCAGCGGACCAGCGTCCTACGAGCAGTACTTC.